The present T cell receptor beta chain was sequenced within a study of tumor-infiltrating lymphocytes in primary liver carcinoma (dated by TCRdb to 2017 to 2019). With respect to the entire study: Of the five patients (three men and two women, aged 30 to 69 years), four had hepatocellular carcinoma and one had combined HCC and intrahepatic cholangiocarcinoma. Roughly 3.5 to 7.5 million productive TCRbeta reads were obtained per sample, and no significant difference in read depth was found between tissue types. Repertoires from technical replicates were highly reproducible, with mean shared-clone rates near 0.89 and correlation coefficients above 0.95. A total of roughly 35 specimens from 5 patients underwent TCRbeta repertoire sequencing, comprising roughly 25 tumor regions, 5 adjacent noncancerous liver tissues and 5 peripheral blood samples. The study combined TCRbeta repertoire sequencing, expression microarrays and whole-exome sequencing across five regions of each liver tumor, with adjacent normal tissue and blood. To link TCRbeta repertoire diversity with the local molecular phenotype, the roughly 25 tumor region samples were profiled using Agilent mRNA microarrays. Tumors of the five patients were stage T1-T3 N0M0 with maximum diameters of 4.2 to 10 cm.

Using a constant-region primer and ProtoScript II reverse transcriptase, TCRbeta-specific cDNA was reverse-transcribed from 400 to 550 ng total RNA. Construction of the TCRbeta libraries relied on three nested rounds of multiplex PCR, following a slightly modified ARM-PCR procedure. Each of the first two PCR rounds ran for roughly 9 cycles and used multiplex TRBV1-TRBV30 forward primers together with a Cbeta reverse primer. A final 25-cycle PCR with Deep VentR polymerase added sample barcodes and Illumina adapters. Before sequencing, amplicons of 200-500 bp were gel-purified using a QIAquick gel extraction kit. TCRbeta amplicons were sequenced on an Illumina HiSeq 2500 with 250-bp paired-end reads. In the original analysis: Trimmomatic v0.33 was used to quality-trim the reads, and FLASH v1.2.11 was used to merge paired reads so that full CDR3 sequences could be recovered. V, D and J germline segments were assigned to the rearranged TCRbeta sequences using MiGEC v1.2.1b. VDJtools v1.0.0 computed clonotype statistics and Shannon-Wiener diversity indices. To reduce sampling bias, subsequent analyses other than the diversity analysis used only the 250 most abundant clonotypes in each sample. TCRdb reprocessing: public reads trimmed at Q25 with fastp, clones called with MiXCR, in-frame beta chains kept. Identical CDR3 protein sequences are pooled into one entry, listed with their most common genes and DNA. These V and J calls are TCRdb output, not the study's own analysis. The table for this sample lists 100,000 to 150,000 distinct CDR3 sequences; 64% of them were counted only once. The biggest ten clones account for around 8.4% of the sample.

The CDR3 covers 13 residues, taking in both the cysteine and the phenylalanine. Left in the record is the CDR3 DNA by itself, 39 bases read in frame from the first base. Cut back by 7 bases and 6 bases, the V and J ends lie 16 bases apart. The germline V gene supplies CDR1 SGHDN and CDR2 FVKESK. To note about this clonotype: The antigen it recognizes is unknown. This clone may be a read error of a much larger clone one base away.

Here is what the overall study found, with its caveats: Bulk unsorted samples precluded comparing CD4+ and CD8+ T cell repertoires. The top 250 clones accounted for a significantly greater share of the repertoire in tumors than in blood (p = 0.039). Pairs of tumor regions showed greater repertoire overlap (mean approximately 35%) than tumor-adjacent pairs (roughly 17%) or tumor-blood pairs (approximately 15%), which is consistent with antigen-driven expansion. With just a handful of patients in the study, the authors point out that the findings should be validated in a larger study. Because only the TCR beta chain was sequenced and unpaired alpha chains were not captured, true repertoire diversity is likely underestimated. Only roughly 8-25% of top clones appeared in all five regions of a tumor, which suggests that tumor-infiltrating T cells are spatially heterogeneous.

Without any cell sorting, total RNA and DNA were co-extracted from about 20-30 mg of bulk tissue using the AllPrep DNA/RNA mini kit. Between late 2015 and March 2016, a handful of patients in China with histopathologically diagnosed primary liver carcinoma had surgical resection. Chronic HBV infection was present in the patients, and the patients were treatment-naive at sampling. Five spatially separated regions were sampled from each tumor: the superior, inferior, left-lateral and right-lateral poles, plus the tumor centre. Histological examination found more than 75% viable tumor cells in every tumor sample. Fresh tumor and adjacent tissue pieces were bisected, with one half stored in RNAlater at -80 degrees C and the other half sent for histology.

The sequence links TRBV14 to TRBJ2-7; the D gene is not confidently resolved. The material sequenced was liver tumor tissue from sampling region 3. The cell subset or site label corresponds to: tumor region T3, left-lateral pole. The origin of this receptor is a woman aged 60-75 years with primary liver carcinoma and hepatitis B virus infection. For the CDR3, the sequence is CASTADGSGEQYF. The base sequence is TGTGCCAGCACCGCGGACGGATCTGGCGAGCAGTACTTC. Extended through the reference TRBV14 and TRBJ2-7 proteins, this CDR3 yields the full variable domain: EAGVTQFPSHSVIEKGQTVTLRCDPISGHDNLYWYRRVMGKEIKFLLHFVKESKQDESGMPNNRFLAERTGGTYSTLKVQPAELEDSGVYFCASTADGSGEQYFGPGTRLTVT.